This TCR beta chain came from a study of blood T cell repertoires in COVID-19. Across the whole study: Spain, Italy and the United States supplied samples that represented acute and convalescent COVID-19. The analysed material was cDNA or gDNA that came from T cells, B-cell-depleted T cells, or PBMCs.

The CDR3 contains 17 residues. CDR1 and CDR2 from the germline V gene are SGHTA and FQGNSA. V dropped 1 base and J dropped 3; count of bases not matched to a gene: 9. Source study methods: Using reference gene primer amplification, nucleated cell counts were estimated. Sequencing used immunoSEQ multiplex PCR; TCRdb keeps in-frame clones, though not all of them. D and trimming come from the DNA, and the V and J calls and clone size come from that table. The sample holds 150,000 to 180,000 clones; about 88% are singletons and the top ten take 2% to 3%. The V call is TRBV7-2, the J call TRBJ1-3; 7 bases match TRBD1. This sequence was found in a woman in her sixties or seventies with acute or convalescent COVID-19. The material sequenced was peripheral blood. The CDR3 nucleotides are TGTGCCAGCAGCTTAGTACCCCAGGGGGTTCTTGGAAACACCATATATTTT. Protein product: CASSLVPQGVLGNTIYF.